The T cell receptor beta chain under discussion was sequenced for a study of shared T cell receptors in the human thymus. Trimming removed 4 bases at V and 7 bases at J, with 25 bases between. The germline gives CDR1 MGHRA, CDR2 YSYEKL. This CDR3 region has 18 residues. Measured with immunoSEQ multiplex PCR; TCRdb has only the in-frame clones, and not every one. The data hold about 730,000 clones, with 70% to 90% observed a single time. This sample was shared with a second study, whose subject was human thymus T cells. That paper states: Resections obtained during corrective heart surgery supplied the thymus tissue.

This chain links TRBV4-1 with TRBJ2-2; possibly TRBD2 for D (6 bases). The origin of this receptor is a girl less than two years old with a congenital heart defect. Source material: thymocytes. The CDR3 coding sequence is TGCGCCAGCAGCCGAACCGCAATACTAGCTCCGTCTTTCGGGGAGCTGTTTTTT. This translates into CASSRTAILAPSFGELFF.